This passage covers 15 T cell receptor beta chains from one sample sequenced in a study of blood T cell repertoires in COVID-19. Sequencing was performed with immunoSEQ multiplex PCR; in TCRdb, only in-frame clones are kept and a portion is missing. The sample carries around 200,000 clones, about 88% recorded once. Sequenced input: peripheral blood. These receptors were obtained from a woman aged 80 or over with acute or convalescent COVID-19.

This chain connects TRBV5-6 to TRBJ2-7, with TRBD1 as a possible D gene (6 bases). V was shortened by 5 bases and J by 0 bases, with 12 bases between the two germline ends. The CDR3 runs to 14 residues. CDR1 and CDR2 from the germline V gene are SGHDT and YYEEEE. Here the CDR3 reads CASSTGRSSYEQYF. Written as DNA, the CDR3 is TGTGCCAGCAGTACAGGGCGGAGCTCCTACGAGCAGTACTTC.

This chain uses TRBV9 with TRBJ1-4, with TRBD1 matching over 9 bases. This CDR3 is built from 15 residues. The germline V gene has CDR1 SGDLS and CDR2 YYNGEE. V was pared by 6 bases and J by 7 bases, with 10 bases of the junction left unmatched. The CDR3 nucleotides read TGTGCCAGCAATCGAGACGGGACAGGGTTTGAAAAACTGTTTTTT. Translation gives CASNRDGTGFEKLFF. Variable domain in full (rest from reference TRBV9 and TRBJ1-4): DSGVTQTPKHLITATGQRVTLRCSPRSGDLSVYWYQQSLDQGLQFLIQYYNGEERAKGNILERFSAQQFPDLHSELNLSSLELGDSALYFCASNRDGTGFEKLFFGSGTQLSVL.

This clone was observed a handful of times. The chain uses TRBV27 and TRBJ2-7, with a possible D match to TRBD1 (5 bases). V lost 2 bases, J lost 3 bases, and 8 bases lay in between. This CDR3 comprises 13 residues. Germline values: CDR1 MNHEY, CDR2 SMNVEV (reference sequence). The CDR3 DNA follows: TGTGCCAGCAGTTTAACAGGTTACTACGAGCAGTACTTC. Protein product: CASSLTGYYEQYF.

This rearrangement joins TRBV7-2 to TRBJ2-1, with a weak D call TRBD1 (6 bases). This CDR3 is 15 amino acids long. Trimming cost V 4 bases and J 0 bases, with 10 bases left between them. Germline V lookup: CDR1 SGHTA, CDR2 FQGNSA. The CDR3 loop is CASSSGTTSYNEQFF. The CDR3 DNA reads TGTGCCAGCAGCTCCGGGACAACCTCCTACAATGAGCAGTTCTTC.

The chain uses TRBV28 and TRBJ1-4; D call uncertain. CDR1 and CDR2 (germline): MDHEN, SYDVKM. The CDR3 spans 15 residues. Trimming stripped 3 bases from V and 0 bases from J, with 8 bases between. The CDR3 DNA reads TGTGCCAGCAGTTTCAGTGGTTCAACTAATGAAAAACTGTTTTTT. This gives the protein CASSFSGSTNEKLFF.

This clone was seen more than once but under ten times. The rearrangement joins TRBV3-1 (or the pseudogene TRBV3-2) to TRBJ1-5; TRBD1 might be the D (5 bases). In germline, CDR1 is LGHDT, CDR2 YNNKEL (reference sequence). V was trimmed by 1 base and J by 0 bases, leaving 7 bases between them. The CDR3 spans 15 residues. This CDR3 is CASSQAGNSNQPQHF. The CDR3 nucleotides read TGTGCCAGCAGCCAAGCAGGGAATAGCAATCAGCCCCAGCATTTT.

V gene TRBV6-1 combines with J gene TRBJ2-5; TRBD2 matches 15 bases. Germline V gives CDR1 MNHNS, CDR2 SASEGT. The CDR3 consists of 16 residues. V dropped 4 bases and J dropped 2; count of bases not matched to a gene: 2. CDR3 in amino acids: CASSGGLAGGQETQYF. The CDR3 region has the DNA TGTGCCAGCAGTGGAGGACTAGCGGGAGGGCAAGAGACCCAGTACTTC.

V usage is TRBV10-2 and J usage is TRBJ1-1; tentative D call: TRBD1 (6 bases). The CDR3 covers 13 residues. Trimming left V 6 bases short and J 5 bases short, with 13 bases between. CDR1 is WSHSY and CDR2 is SAAADI in the germline V gene. The CDR3 coding sequence is TGCGCCAGCAGCAGAGAACAGGGTACTGAAGCTTTCTTT. It is translated as CASSREQGTEAFF.

This clone was seen just once. This chain uses TRBV6-1 with TRBJ2-3, with D perhaps matching TRBD2 (6 bases). The germline gives CDR1 MNHNS, CDR2 SASEGT. The CDR3 contains 17 residues. The germline V and J ends were trimmed by 4 bases and 3 bases, with 20 bases remaining between them. As DNA, the CDR3 is TGTGCCAGCAGTGTGGGACTCGCTCACGAAACTACAGATACGCAGTATTTT. Translation: CASSVGLAHETTDTQYF.

The chain joins TRBV5-8 to TRBJ2-3; D call uncertain. V was shortened by 4 bases and J by 8 bases, with 11 bases between the two germline ends. This CDR3 has 12 residues. CDR1 is SGHTS, CDR2 YDEGEE, per germline. The DNA for the CDR3 is TGTGCCAGCAGCGCCTACTTTTCTACGCAGTATTTT. This sequence encodes CASSAYFSTQYF.

The chain has TRBV12-5 and TRBJ1-2, with 8 bases that match TRBD1. CDR1 is LGHNT, CDR2 FRNRAP, per germline. The CDR3 is made up of 16 amino acids. V shed 10 bases, J shed 6 bases, and the junction held 19 bases outside the gene matches. CDR3 sequence: CATQGDRGQEFDGYTF. The CDR3 DNA is TGTGCTACCCAGGGGGACCGGGGACAGGAATTCGATGGCTACACCTTC.

The CDR3: CASSRTGIDRSEAFF. CDR3 sequence (DNA): TGTGCCAGCAGCCGCACAGGGATTGACCGGTCTGAAGCTTTCTTT. The rearrangement joins TRBV3-1 (or the pseudogene TRBV3-2) to TRBJ1-1; TRBD1 is a possible D gene (6 bases). The CDR3 covers 15 residues. In germline, CDR1 is LGHDT, CDR2 YNNKEL (reference sequence). The germline V and J ends were trimmed by 4 bases and 6 bases, with 18 bases remaining between them.

The genes are TRBV18 and TRBJ1-5; 9 bases are a match to TRBD1. The CDR3 runs to 17 residues. The germline V gene has CDR1 KGHSH and CDR2 LQKENI. V shed 1 base, J shed 3 bases, and the junction held 7 bases outside the gene matches. CDR3: CASSPRETGGHNQPQHF. The CDR3 DNA reads TGTGCCAGCTCACCACGGGAAACAGGGGGCCACAATCAGCCCCAGCATTTT.

This clone was found once. This rearrangement joins TRBV5-6 to TRBJ2-3; tentative D call: TRBD1 (6 bases). The germline V gene encodes CDR1 SGHDT and CDR2 YYEEEE. The CDR3 has 13 amino acids. The germline V and J ends were trimmed by 6 bases and 5 bases, with 13 bases remaining between them. CDR3 DNA: TGTGCCAGCAAGACCACAGGGATAGATACGCAGTATTTT. Amino acids: CASKTTGIDTQYF.

This clone was counted between two and nine times. V is TRBV5-1 and J is TRBJ2-5; no clear D gene. This CDR3 comprises 11 residues. With 2 bases removed from V and 4 bases from J, the gap between germline ends came to 3 bases. Germline CDR1 and CDR2: SGHRS and YFSETQ. CDR3 sequence reads: CASSFRETQYF. The CDR3 DNA follows: TGCGCCAGCAGCTTTAGAGAGACCCAGTACTTC.